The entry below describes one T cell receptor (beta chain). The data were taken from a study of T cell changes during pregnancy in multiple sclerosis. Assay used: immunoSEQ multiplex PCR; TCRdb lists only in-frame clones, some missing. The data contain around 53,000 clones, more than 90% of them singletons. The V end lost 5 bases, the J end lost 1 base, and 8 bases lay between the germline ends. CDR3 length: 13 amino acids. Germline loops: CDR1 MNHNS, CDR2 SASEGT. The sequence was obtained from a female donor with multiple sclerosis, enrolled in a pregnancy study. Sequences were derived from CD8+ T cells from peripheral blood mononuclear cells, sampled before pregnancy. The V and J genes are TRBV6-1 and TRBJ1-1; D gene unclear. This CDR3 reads CASSREGNTEAFF. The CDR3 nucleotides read TGTGCCAGCAGTCGTGAGGGGAACACTGAAGCTTTCTTT.